The clone carrying this TCR beta chain was counted a few times. What it recognizes is unknown. V lost 5 bases to trimming and J lost 0 bases; unmatched junction nucleotides: 9. Germline lookup yields CDR1 MDHEN and CDR2 SYDVKM. CDR3 length equals 18 residues. These data originate in a study of beta chain features in type 1 diabetes. Central memory, naive, regulatory and stem cell-like memory CD4+ cells were sorted by CD45RO/CCR7/CD25/CD127/CD95/CD27. Study results and limitations: Diminished insertions and augmented deletions at VDJ junctions characterized type 1 diabetes patients.

The study reverse transcribed the entire isolated RNA, so it sequenced expressed TCRB transcripts. Using immunoSEQ multiplex PCR, the repertoire was profiled, and TCRdb retains in-frame clones only, with some absent. The sample yields about 300,000 clones, 7.5% to 9.5% seen once. The sequence was obtained from a woman aged 18-29 years in good health. Sequences were obtained from central memory CD4+ T cells from blood. The V and J genes are TRBV28 and TRBJ2-6, with 8 bases matching TRBD1. CDR3 nucleotides: TGTGCCAGCAGTCCCGCGGGACAGGTCCGCTCTGGGGCCAACGTCCTGACTTTC. Amino acid sequence: CASSPAGQVRSGANVLTF.